This T cell receptor (beta chain) was captured by sequencing in a study of a mutant IDH1 vaccine in newly diagnosed glioma. The overall study: Vaccine administration was initiated 4-6 weeks following radiotherapy alone, or with temozolomide cycles. Earlier therapy was either radiotherapy, temozolomide, or both, and most got both. Treated patients were about 60% male, roughly 40% female, mean age 40.4 years.

The germline gives CDR1 MGHRA, CDR2 YSYEKL. This CDR3 has 17 residues. V was trimmed by 2 bases and J by 0 bases, leaving 13 bases between them. The protocol was immunoSEQ multiplex PCR, while the TCRdb copy is restricted to in-frame clones and leaves out a portion. The table has 50,000 to 60,000 clones, under 90% seen once; the top ten hold approximately 6.2%. In the case of this clone: Its antigen is unknown.

Stated time point: week 23, last vaccination. A single vaccine dose contained 300 ug of mutant IDH1 20-mer peptide, and topical imiquimod was used with it. Astrocytomas that were new, WHO grade 3 or 4, IDH1-mutant and ATRX-lost were present in the donors. This chain connects TRBV4-1 to TRBJ1-4; a weak D match, TRBD1 (6 bases). The sequence was collected from a man aged 35 to 55 with glioma. Specimen: PBMCs, collected from a glioma patient whose treatment included an IDH1 peptide vaccine. The CDR3 DNA sequence: TGCGCCAGCAGCCAAAAGGGGGATACGGCAACTAATGAAAAACTGTTTTTT. Its protein product is CASSQKGDTATNEKLFF.